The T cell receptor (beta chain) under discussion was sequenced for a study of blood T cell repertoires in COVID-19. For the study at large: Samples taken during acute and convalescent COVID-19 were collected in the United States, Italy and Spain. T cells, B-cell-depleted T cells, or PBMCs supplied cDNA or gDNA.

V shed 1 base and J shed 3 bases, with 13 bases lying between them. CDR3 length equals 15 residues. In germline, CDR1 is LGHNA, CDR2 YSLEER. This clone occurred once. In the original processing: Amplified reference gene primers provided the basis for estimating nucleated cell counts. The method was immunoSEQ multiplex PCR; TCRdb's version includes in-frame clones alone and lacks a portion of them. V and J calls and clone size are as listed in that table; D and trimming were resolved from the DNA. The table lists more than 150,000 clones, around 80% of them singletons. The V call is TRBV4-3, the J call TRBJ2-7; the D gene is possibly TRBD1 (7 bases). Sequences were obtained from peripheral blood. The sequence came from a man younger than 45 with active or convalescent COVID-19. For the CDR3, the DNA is TGCGCCAGCAGCCAAGGGAGGGGGCGAAACTACGAGCAGTACTTC. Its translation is CASSQGRGRNYEQYF.